This T cell receptor (beta chain) was found in a study of metastatic and nonmetastatic thyroid tumors (dated by TCRdb to 2018 to 2020). Notes on the research overall: Repertoires were compared across peripheral blood and tumor or nodule tissue samples from malignant and benign thyroid patients.

The study at large found these results: TCR beta diversity was reported as significantly higher in malignant tumors than in benign nodules, in both blood and tumor samples.

Before undergoing thyroid surgery, none of the patients had been given any kind of treatment. Using T-cell receptor beta sequencing, the researchers looked back retrospectively at clinical samples from patients, gathered between about 2011 and 2019. Concerning this clone: What this receptor recognizes is not known. There are no base qualities to consult, and no much larger clone falls within one base.

The library was prepared using PCR. TCRdb records Illumina HiSeq 4000 as the sequencer. High-throughput sequencing was used to profile the CDR3 region of the TCR beta-chain in every patient. The authors' analysis ran thus. Drawing on CDR3 differences between clinicopathological groups, the researchers built a classifier meant to tell apart patients with distant-metastatic papillary thyroid cancer. The Shannon index was used to measure repertoire diversity, and the Morisita-Horn index was used to measure how similar tumor and blood repertoires were. The public sequencing data were trimmed at Q25 with fastp and processed into clonotypes with MiXCR by TCRdb, which kept only in-frame beta chains. TCRdb, rather than the study authors, made the V and J calls. Across this sample there are 12,000 or so clones, with approximately 20% seen only once. The ten most abundant clones make up more than 10% of the sample.

The germline V gene gives CDR1 as MNHNS and CDR2 as SASEGT. V lost 5 bases and J lost 0 bases, and the count of bases not matched to a germline gene is 4. There are 15 amino acids in the CDR3, from cysteine to phenylalanine inclusive. Of the read, only the CDR3 DNA is kept; its 45 bases are in frame from base 1. This TCR was recovered from a female donor with papillary thyroid cancer or a benign thyroid nodule (not recorded which). Some clones in this sample may be carry-over from other donors' samples. The sequenced sample was adjacent normal tissue. This sequence uses TRBV6-1 and TRBJ1-3, and 7 junctional nucleotides match TRBD1. Here is the DNA: TGTGCCAGCAGTCTTAGGACAGGCTCTGGAAACACCATATATTTT. This codes for CASSLRTGSGNTIYF.